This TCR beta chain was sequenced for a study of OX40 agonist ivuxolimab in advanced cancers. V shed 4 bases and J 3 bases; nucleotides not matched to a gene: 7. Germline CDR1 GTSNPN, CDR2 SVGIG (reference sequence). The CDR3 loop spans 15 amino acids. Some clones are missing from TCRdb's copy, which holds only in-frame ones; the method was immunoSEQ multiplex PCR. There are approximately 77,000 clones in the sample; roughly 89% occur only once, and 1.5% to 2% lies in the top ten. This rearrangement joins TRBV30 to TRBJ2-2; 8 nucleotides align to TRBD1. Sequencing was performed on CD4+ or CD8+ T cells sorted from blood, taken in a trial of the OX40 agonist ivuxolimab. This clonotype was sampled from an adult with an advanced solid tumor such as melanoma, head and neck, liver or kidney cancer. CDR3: CAWTPGTGDTGELFF. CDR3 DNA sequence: TGTGCCTGGACCCCTGGGACAGGTGACACCGGGGAGCTGTTTTTT. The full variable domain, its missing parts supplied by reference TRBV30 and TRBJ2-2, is SQTIHQWPATLVQPVGSPLSLECTVEGTSNPNLYWYRQAAGRGLQLLFYSVGIGQISSEVPQNLSASRPQDRQFILSSKKLLLSDSGFYLCAWTPGTGDTGELFFGEGSRLTVL.